These 21 T cell receptor beta chains came from one sample sequenced in a study of blood T cell repertoires in COVID-19. Libraries were prepared by immunoSEQ multiplex PCR; TCRdb keeps only in-frame clonotypes and omits some of them. The sample records about 39,000 clones, 85% to 90% being singletons. Sequencing used peripheral blood. All receptors come from a man in his 70s with acute or convalescent COVID-19.

This clone has a handful of counts. The chain links TRBV5-1 to TRBJ2-2; D might be TRBD2 (7 bases). CDR1 is SGHRS and CDR2 is YFSETQ in the germline V gene. The CDR3 spans 15 residues. V shed 3 bases and J shed 4 bases, with 13 bases lying between them. The chain's CDR3 is CASSYGGAATGELFF. The CDR3 DNA is TGCGCCAGCAGCTATGGGGGGGCCGCCACCGGGGAGCTGTTTTTT.

The J gene is TRBJ2-1, the V gene TRBV5-4, with TRBD2 matching over 8 bases. This CDR3 is 15 amino acids long. The V gene end was trimmed by 9 bases and the J gene end by 6 bases; junction bases not matched to a gene: 14. Germline lookup yields CDR1 SGHNT and CDR2 YYREEE (reference sequence). CDR3 DNA: TGTGCCACGGGAATTGTAGCGGGGAGGGGCAATGAGCAGTTCTTC. Amino acid sequence: CATGIVAGRGNEQFF.

The chain carries TRBV9 and TRBJ2-1; D is uncertain. Germline values: CDR1 SGDLS, CDR2 YYNGEE. The V end was cut by 3 bases, the J end by 6 bases, with 19 bases between. There are 16 residues in the CDR3. This CDR3 is CASSATTGFSGNEQFF. CDR3 DNA sequence: TGTGCCAGCAGCGCGACGACTGGGTTCTCGGGCAATGAGCAGTTCTTC.

V is TRBV5-8 and J is TRBJ2-5; 7 bases are a match to TRBD1. V dropped 5 bases and J dropped 2; count of bases not matched to a gene: 9. The germline V gene has CDR1 SGHTS and CDR2 YDEGEE. CDR3 size: 15 residues. The CDR3 DNA is TGTGCCAGCAGTTCTACAGGGACAGTTCAAGAGACCCAGTACTTC. As protein: CASSSTGTVQETQYF.

V is TRBV24-1 and J is TRBJ1-5, with 7 bases matching TRBD1. Germline V lookup: CDR1 KGHDR, CDR2 SFDVKD. V trimming: 3 bases; J trimming: 2 bases; junction bases outside the gene matches: 6. The CDR3 is 16 amino acids. The CDR3 nucleotides read TGTGCCACCAGTGATACGCGACAGGGAGGCAATCAGCCCCAGCATTTT. The encoded protein is CATSDTRQGGNQPQHF.

In DNA, the CDR3 is TGTGCCAGCAGCTCCTTAATGACGACAGGTGGCTACACCTTC. Translating it yields CASSSLMTTGGYTF. This chain connects TRBV7-2 to TRBJ1-2; weak D call: TRBD1 (6 bases). The CDR3 runs 14 residues. Germline V gene data show CDR1 as SGHTA and CDR2 as FQGNSA. V was cut by 4 bases and J by 7 bases, with 16 bases left in between.

This chain joins TRBV19 and TRBJ1-1; maybe TRBD1 (6 bases). Germline lookup yields CDR1 LNHDA and CDR2 SQIVND (reference sequence). Trimming removed 3 bases from V and 1 base from J, with 12 bases in between. This CDR3 comprises 15 residues. The CDR3 spells CASSIGTLQNTEAFF. The CDR3 nucleotides read TGTGCCAGTAGTATCGGGACACTTCAGAACACTGAAGCTTTCTTT.

This sequence joins TRBV6-5 and TRBJ1-5; a weak D match, TRBD1 (5 bases). The CDR3 has 13 residues. V lost 9 bases and J lost 5, with 14 bases in between. The germline gives CDR1 MNHEY, CDR2 SVGAGI. Here the CDR3 DNA reads TGTGCCAGAGCATGGGGGACTCATCAGCCCCAGCATTTT. Translating it yields CARAWGTHQPQHF.

The chain combines TRBV30 with TRBJ2-7; 7 positions agree with TRBD1. This CDR3 is built from 13 residues. V was clipped by 2 bases and J by 2 bases; unmatched bases: 3. Germline V gene lookup returns CDR1 GTSNPN and CDR2 SVGIG (reference sequence). CDR3 DNA: TGTGCCTGGAGTAGGGACAGAACCTACGAGCAGTACTTC. Translated, it gives CAWSRDRTYEQYF.

CDR3 sequence: CASSPPLVAGELFF. DNA for the CDR3: TGTGCCAGCTCACCACCACTAGTCGCCGGGGAGCTGTTTTTT. The rearrangement joins TRBV18 to TRBJ2-2; possible D gene TRBD2, 5 bases. V lost 0 bases, J lost 6 bases, and 8 bases lay in between. CDR1 KGHSH and CDR2 LQKENI come from the germline V gene. The length of the CDR3 is 14 residues.

Note on this clone: At one of its ends the junction is not consistent with the germline gene, which may arise from a read error. V is TRBV7-8 and J is TRBJ1-5; D uncertain. The CDR3 covers 13 residues. Germline CDR1 reads SGHVS; CDR2 reads FQNEAQ. In DNA form, the CDR3 reads TGTGCCAGCAGATTAGGAGGTATACAGCCCCAGCATTTT. Translating gives CASRLGGIQPQHF.

The chain recombines TRBV19 with TRBJ2-1; possibly TRBD1 for D (6 bases). This CDR3 is built from 13 residues. Germline V CDR1 and CDR2: LNHDA, SQIVND (reference sequence). V was cut by 5 bases and J by 4 bases, with 9 bases left in between. CDR3 residues: CASSFTGYNEQFF. The CDR3 coding sequence is TGTGCCAGTAGTTTTACAGGGTACAATGAGCAGTTCTTC.

J is TRBJ2-3 and V is TRBV30; weak D call: TRBD2 (6 bases). The V and J ends lost 3 bases and 1 base respectively, with 14 bases between them. This CDR3 region has 15 residues. The germline gives CDR1 GTSNPN, CDR2 SVGIG (reference sequence). The DNA of the CDR3 is TGTGCCTGGAGCCTTGGGGGGAGAGGCACAGATACGCAGTATTTT. It codes for CAWSLGGRGTDTQYF.

V is TRBV7-2 and J is TRBJ1-6, with D possibly matching TRBD1 (5 bases). V was cut by 3 bases and J by 9 bases, with 12 bases left in between. The CDR3 covers 14 residues. CDR1 and CDR2 from the germline V gene are SGHTA and FQGNSA. The DNA for the CDR3 is TGTGCCAGCAGCTTTTCAGGGAAAGGTTCACCCCTCCACTTT. It yields the protein CASSFSGKGSPLHF.

J is TRBJ1-5 and V is TRBV28; a weak D match, TRBD1 (5 bases). V gave up 3 bases and J gave up 2 bases, with 11 bases separating them. There are 15 residues in the CDR3. The germline V gene encodes CDR1 MDHEN and CDR2 SYDVKM. The CDR3 DNA is TGTGCCAGCAGTTTTTTAGGGGATCGCAATCAGCCCCAGCATTTT. Protein product: CASSFLGDRNQPQHF. Together with reference TRBV28 and TRBJ1-5, the CDR3 gives the full variable domain: DVKVTQSSRYLVKRTGEKVFLECVQDMDHENMFWYRQDPGLGLRLIYFSYDVKMKEKGDIPEGYSVSREKKERFSLILESASTNQTSMYLCASSFLGDRNQPQHFGDGTRLSIL.

The rearrangement uses TRBV5-4 and TRBJ2-7; 8 bases are shared with TRBD1. V gave up 4 bases and J gave up 2 bases; unmatched junction bases: 5. CDR3 size: 14 residues. Germline CDR1 SGHNT, CDR2 YYREEE (reference sequence). For the CDR3, the DNA is TGTGCCAGCAGCGCCGGGACAGGACCCTACGAGCAGTACTTC. The encoded protein is CASSAGTGPYEQYF.

This rearrangement joins TRBV7-2 to TRBJ2-3; the match to TRBD2 covers 13 bases. Losses at the gene ends were 5 bases for V and 2 bases for J; bases not matched to a gene: 13. This CDR3 has 19 amino acids. Germline V lookup: CDR1 SGHTA, CDR2 FQGNSA. CDR3 DNA sequence: TGTGCCAGCAGCCCAAGTACTAGCGGGAGGGCCATGGACACAGATACGCAGTATTTT. Encoded protein: CASSPSTSGRAMDTDTQYF.

The chain recombines TRBV6-5 with TRBJ2-7; 8 nucleotides line up with TRBD1. The junction had 10 bases not matched to a gene; V was cut back by 7 bases and J by 5 bases. CDR3 length: 14 residues. Per germline, CDR1 MNHEY and CDR2 SVGAGI. CDR3 region: CASTGQGGPHEQYF. DNA of the CDR3: TGTGCCAGCACCGGACAGGGAGGCCCCCACGAGCAGTACTTC.

This rearrangement joins TRBV5-1 to TRBJ2-1; 7 positions agree with TRBD1. J was trimmed by 4 bases and V by 0 bases; bases with no gene match: 10. This CDR3 has 17 residues. CDR1 SGHRS and CDR2 YFSETQ come from the germline V gene. CDR3 protein: CASSLASGTDPYNEQFF. The CDR3, as DNA: TGCGCCAGCAGCTTGGCCTCCGGGACAGACCCTTACAATGAGCAGTTCTTC.

The chain carries TRBV7-9 and TRBJ1-1; the match to TRBD1 covers 9 bases. Germline assignment: CDR1 SEHNR and CDR2 FQNEAQ (reference sequence). Trimming removed 0 bases from V and 5 bases from J; junction bases left unmatched: 10. The length of the CDR3 is 17 residues. The CDR3 protein is CASSLAQGQGSGTEAFF. The CDR3 DNA reads as TGTGCCAGCAGCTTAGCCCAGGGACAGGGTTCGGGTACTGAAGCTTTCTTT.

This chain connects TRBV18 to TRBJ2-4; 11 bases agree with TRBD1. The CDR3 totals 17 residues. Germline values: CDR1 KGHSH, CDR2 LQKENI. Trimming removed 0 bases from V and 8 bases from J; junction bases left unmatched: 9. The CDR3, as DNA: TGTGCCAGCTCACCACCAGGACAGGGGGCGCGAGGGGACATTCAGTACTTC. This translates into CASSPPGQGARGDIQYF.